This TCR beta chain was sequenced in a study of shared clonotypes between healthy human individuals. General observations from the study: As a rule, naive subsets had a larger estimated richness than memory subsets. Between a few donors, naive CD4 clonotypes were shared at a level of about 5%. Expectations were that clonotype sharing among donors would be affected by sequencing depth.

Germline V gene lookup returns CDR1 ENHRY and CDR2 SYGVKD. This CDR3 is built from 12 residues. This clone was seen just once. The antigen remains undetermined. Assay: immunoSEQ multiplex PCR; the TCRdb copy retains only in-frame clones and omits some. The data hold 1.5 million to 1.9 million clones, with around 98% observed a single time. The chain combines TRBV10-3 with TRBJ1-2; D remains ambiguous. This receptor was obtained from a man aged 30 to 39 in good health. The source material was naive CD4+ T cells sorted from blood. Sample subset: CD45RA+ positively selected. The CDR3 nucleotides read TGTGTCTCGGGTATCCCTAACTATGGCTACACCTTC. Amino acid sequence: CVSGIPNYGYTF.